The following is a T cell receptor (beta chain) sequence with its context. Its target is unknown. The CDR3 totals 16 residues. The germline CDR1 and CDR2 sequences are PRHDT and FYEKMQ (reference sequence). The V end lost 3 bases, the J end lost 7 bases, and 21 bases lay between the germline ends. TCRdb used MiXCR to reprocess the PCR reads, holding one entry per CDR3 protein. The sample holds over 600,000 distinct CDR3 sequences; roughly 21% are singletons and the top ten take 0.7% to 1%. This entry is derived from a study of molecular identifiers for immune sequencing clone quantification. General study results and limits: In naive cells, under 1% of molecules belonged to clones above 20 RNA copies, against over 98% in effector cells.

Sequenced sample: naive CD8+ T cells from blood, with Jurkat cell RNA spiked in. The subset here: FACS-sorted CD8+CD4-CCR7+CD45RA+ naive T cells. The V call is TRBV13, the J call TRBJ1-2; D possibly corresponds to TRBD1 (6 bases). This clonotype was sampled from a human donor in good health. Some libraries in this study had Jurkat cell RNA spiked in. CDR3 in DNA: TGTGCCAGCAGCTTTGGTCGTGGGGGGGGGCGGAGTGGCTACACCTTC. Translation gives CASSFGRGGGRSGYTF.